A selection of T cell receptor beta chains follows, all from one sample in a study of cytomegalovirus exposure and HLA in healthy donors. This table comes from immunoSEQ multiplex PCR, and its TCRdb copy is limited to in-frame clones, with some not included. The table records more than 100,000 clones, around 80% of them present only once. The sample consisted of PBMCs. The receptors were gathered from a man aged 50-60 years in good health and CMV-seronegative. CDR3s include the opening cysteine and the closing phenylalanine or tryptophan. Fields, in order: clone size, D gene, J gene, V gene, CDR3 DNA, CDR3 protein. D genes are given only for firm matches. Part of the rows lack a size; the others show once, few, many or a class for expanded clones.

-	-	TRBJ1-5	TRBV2	TGTGCCAGCAGTGAAGGAGGGATCAATCAGCCCCAGCATTTT	CASSEGGINQPQHF
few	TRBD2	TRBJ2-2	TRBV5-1	TGCGCCAGCAGCTTGGCCGCTAGCGGGGGGGCAGCCGGGGAGCTGTTTTTT	CASSLAASGGAAGELFF
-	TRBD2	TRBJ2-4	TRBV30	TGTGCCTGGAGTGTACTAGCGGGGGCCAAAAACATTCAGTACTTC	CAWSVLAGAKNIQYF
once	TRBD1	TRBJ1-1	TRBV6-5	TGTGCCAGCCAGGGGGCGCGCGCTGAAGCTTTCTTT	CASQGARAEAFF
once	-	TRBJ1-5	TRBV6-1	TGTGCCAGCAGTTGGAACAGGGAGCAGCCCCAGCATTTT	CASSWNREQPQHF
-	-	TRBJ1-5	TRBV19	TGTGCCAGTAGTATCGGGGGGGTAGACAATCAGCCCCAGCATTTT	CASSIGGVDNQPQHF
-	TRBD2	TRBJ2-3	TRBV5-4	TGTGCCAGCAGCCGGGGACTAGCGGGAGTGACAGATACGCAGTATTTT	CASSRGLAGVTDTQYF
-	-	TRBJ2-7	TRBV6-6	TGTGCCAGCAGTTACTCCGGGAAAAGGGAGCAGTACTTC	CASSYSGKREQYF
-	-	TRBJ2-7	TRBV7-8	TGTGCCAGCAGCTTAGCGGAGGGGCAAGAGCAGTACTTC	CASSLAEGQEQYF
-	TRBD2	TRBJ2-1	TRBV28	TGTGCCAGCAGCAAAACTAGCGGGGGGGCAAATGAGCAGTTCTTC	CASSKTSGGANEQFF
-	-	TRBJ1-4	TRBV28	TGTGCCAGCAGCCCCGGGGGGGGAACTAATGAAAAACTGTTTTTT	CASSPGGGTNEKLFF
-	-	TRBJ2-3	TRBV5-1	TGCGCCAGCAGCTTGGGACAGGTCGCAGATACGCAGTATTTT	CASSLGQVADTQYF
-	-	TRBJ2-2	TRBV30	TGTGCCTTCCCGACAGGAACAACGAACACCGGGGAGCTGTTTTTT	CAFPTGTTNTGELFF
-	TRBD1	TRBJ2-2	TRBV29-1	TGCAGCGTTTATGACAGGGGCACCGGGGAGCTGTTTTTT	CSVYDRGTGELFF
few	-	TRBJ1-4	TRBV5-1	TGCGCCAGCAGTATCCAGGAATATGAAAAACTGTTTTTT	CASSIQEYEKLFF
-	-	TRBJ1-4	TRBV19	TGTGCCAGTAGTGCAGGGGTTAATAATGAAAAACTGTTTTTT	CASSAGVNNEKLFF
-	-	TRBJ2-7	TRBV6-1	TGTGCAACCCTTCAGACAGCTGAGTCCTACGAGCAGTACTTC	CATLQTAESYEQYF
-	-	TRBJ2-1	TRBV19	TGTGCCAGTAGACCGGAGCCTGTTAGTTCCTACAATGAGCAGTTCTTC	CASRPEPVSSYNEQFF
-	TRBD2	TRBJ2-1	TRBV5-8	TGTGCCAGCAGCTTGGGCCTACTAGCGGATGCCTACAATGAGCAGTTCTTC	CASSLGLLADAYNEQFF
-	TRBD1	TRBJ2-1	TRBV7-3	TGTGCCAGCAGCTCGGGTCCCGGGACAGGGTCAGATGAGCAGTTCTTC	CASSSGPGTGSDEQFF
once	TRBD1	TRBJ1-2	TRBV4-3	TGCGCCAGCAGCCAAGATCACGACAGGGGGCTTGGCTACACCTTC	CASSQDHDRGLGYTF
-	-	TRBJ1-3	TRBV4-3	TGCGCCAGCAGCCAAGTGAGCCCGGGCTCTGGAAACACCATATATTTT	CASSQVSPGSGNTIYF
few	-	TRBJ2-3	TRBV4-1	TGCGCCAGCAGCCAAAGAGGTATCGGTACTAGCACAGATACGCAGTATTTT	CASSQRGIGTSTDTQYF
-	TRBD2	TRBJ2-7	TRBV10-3	TGTGCCATCGGGACTAGCGGCTACGAGCAGTACTTC	CAIGTSGYEQYF
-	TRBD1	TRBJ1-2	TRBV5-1	TGCGCCAGCAGCTTGGGGACAGGCTCCCATTATGGCTACACCTTC	CASSLGTGSHYGYTF
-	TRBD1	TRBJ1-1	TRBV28	TGTGCCAGCAGTCGGACAGGGTTCGGCACTGAAGCTTTCTTT	CASSRTGFGTEAFF
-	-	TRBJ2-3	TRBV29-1	TGCAGCGTTAAGACTAGAAACACAGATACGCAGTATTTT	CSVKTRNTDTQYF
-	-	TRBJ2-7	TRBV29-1	TGCAGCGTTGAAATCAACAGGGCTGGCGAGCAGTACTTC	CSVEINRAGEQYF
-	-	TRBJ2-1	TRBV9	TGTGCCAGCAGCGAAGCGGGTACATCCAATGAGCAGTTCTTC	CASSEAGTSNEQFF
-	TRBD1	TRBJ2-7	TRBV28	TGTGCCAGCAGCCTACAGGGGGCGATTGGACACTACGAGCAGTACTTC	CASSLQGAIGHYEQYF
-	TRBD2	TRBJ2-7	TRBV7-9	TGTGCCAGCTTGCGCGGTAGCGGGCCCTACGAGCAGTACTTC	CASLRGSGPYEQYF
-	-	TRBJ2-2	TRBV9	TGTGCCAGCAGCGTTAGCGAGGTTCCCGGGGAGCTGTTTTTT	CASSVSEVPGELFF
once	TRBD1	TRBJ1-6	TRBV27	TGTGCCAGCAGTTTATTTGGACAGGGGACTTCACCCCTCCACTTT	CASSLFGQGTSPLHF
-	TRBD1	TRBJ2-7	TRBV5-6	TGTGCCAGCAGCCCGACAGGGGGCGAGCAGTACTTC	CASSPTGGEQYF
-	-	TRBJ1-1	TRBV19	TGTGCCTCTGCGGGGAGGACCCAGACCACTGAAGCTTTCTTT	CASAGRTQTTEAFF
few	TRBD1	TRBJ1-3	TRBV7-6	TGTGCCAGCAGCCGATGGGTACAGGGGCTGGGAAACACCATATATTTT	CASSRWVQGLGNTIYF
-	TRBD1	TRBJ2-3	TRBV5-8	TGTGCCAGCAGCTTAATGGGACAGGGCACAGATACGCAGTATTTT	CASSLMGQGTDTQYF
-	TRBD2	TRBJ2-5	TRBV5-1	TGCGCCCGCGACCTCGTGAGCGGGGGGGAACTAAAGACCCAGTACTTC	CARDLVSGGELKTQYF
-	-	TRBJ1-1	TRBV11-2	TGTGCCAGCAGCTTCGTCCGGTTCAAACGGGACACTGAAGCTTTCTTT	CASSFVRFKRDTEAFF
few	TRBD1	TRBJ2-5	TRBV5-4	TGTGCCAGCAGGCCGGGACAGGGGGCAGAGACCCAGTACTTC	CASRPGQGAETQYF
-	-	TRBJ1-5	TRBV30	TGTGCCTGGAGTGGAGGGAATCAGCCCCAGCATTTT	CAWSGGNQPQHF
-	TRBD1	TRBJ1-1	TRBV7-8	TGTGCCAGCAGCTTAGGATGGCAGGGGGCTGGGACTGAAGCTTTCTTT	CASSLGWQGAGTEAFF
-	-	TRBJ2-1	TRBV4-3	TGCGCCAGCAGCCAAGACTGGGACTTTGGGGGTGAGCAGTTCTTC	CASSQDWDFGGEQFF
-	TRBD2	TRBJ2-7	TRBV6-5	TGTGCCAGCAGACTAGCGGGGGACCTATACGAGCAGTACTTC	CASRLAGDLYEQYF
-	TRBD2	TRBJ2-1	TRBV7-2	TGTGCCAGCAGCTTAAATTCGGGTCTAGCGGGCAATGAGCAGTTCTTC	CASSLNSGLAGNEQFF
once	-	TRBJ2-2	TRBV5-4	TGTGCCAGCAGATACGGGACACCGAACACCGGGGAGCTGTTTTTT	CASRYGTPNTGELFF
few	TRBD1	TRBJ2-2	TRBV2	TGTGCCAGCAGAGCCGGGACAGCCACCGGGGAGCTGTTTTTT	CASRAGTATGELFF
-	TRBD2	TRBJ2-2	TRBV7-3	TGTGCCAGCAGCCGGGAGGCCGCGAACACCGGGGAGCTGTTTTTT	CASSREAANTGELFF
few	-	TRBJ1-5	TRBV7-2	TGTGCCAGCAGCCCCCGGAGGGGGCCCCAGCATTTT	CASSPRRGPQHF
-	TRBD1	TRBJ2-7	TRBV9	TGTGCCAGCAGCGCCGGGACAGGCTTCTACGAGCAGTACTTC	CASSAGTGFYEQYF
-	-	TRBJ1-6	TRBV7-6	TGTGCCAGCAGCTTATCAGGACAGAATAATTCACCCCTCCACTTT	CASSLSGQNNSPLHF
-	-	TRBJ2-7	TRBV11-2	TGTGCCAGCAGCTCACCCCGAAGGAAGCCGGGGACCTACGAGCAGTACTTC	CASSSPRRKPGTYEQYF
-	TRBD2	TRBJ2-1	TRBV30	TGTGCCTGGAAACCTAGCGGGTTCGTAAGCTCCTACAATGAGCAGTTCTTC	CAWKPSGFVSSYNEQFF
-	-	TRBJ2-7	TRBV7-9	TGTGCCAGCAGCTTAGGCCCCCGGGGTAGGTCCTACGAGCAGTACTTC	CASSLGPRGRSYEQYF
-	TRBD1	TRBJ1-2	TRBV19	TGTGCCAGTACAGGGGGCTATGGCTACACCTTC	CASTGGYGYTF
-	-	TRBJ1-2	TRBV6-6	TGTGCCAGCAGTCCTGACAGCGATCCATATGGCTACACCTTC	CASSPDSDPYGYTF
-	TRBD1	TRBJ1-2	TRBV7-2	TGTGCCAGCAGCTTAATCGGACAGGGGGCCTCCTATGGCTACACCTTC	CASSLIGQGASYGYTF
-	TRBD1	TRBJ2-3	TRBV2	TGTGCCAGCAGATTCGACAGGGGGCGATCAGATACGCAGTATTTT	CASRFDRGRSDTQYF